Following are 6 T cell receptor beta chains from one sample sequenced in a study of vaccination and CD4 T cells after COVID-19. The Oncomine TCR Beta short-read assay sequenced DNA from cultured CD4+ T cells. MiXCR was run by TCRdb on the PCR reads, yielding one entry per CDR3 protein. The sample lists 3,900 or so distinct CDR3 sequences, roughly a sixth seen once, with about 15% in the top ten. Treatment meaning: 10-day PBMC culture with coronavirus spike peptide pools or control peptides (ViraFEST assay). Which antigens these TCRs recognize remains unknown. Specimen: CD4+ T cells from blood, cultured in vitro. The receptor set was obtained from a human donor who had recovered from COVID-19.

In its sample, this clonotype was seen a few times. This chain joins TRBV19 and TRBJ1-5; 8 bases agree with TRBD1. Germline loops: CDR1 LNHDA, CDR2 SQIVND (reference sequence). The CDR3 is 19 amino acids. The junction had 17 bases not matched to a gene; V was cut back by 7 bases and J by 0 bases. The CDR3 is CASTPGGPAHSYSNQPQHF. The DNA of the CDR3 is TGTGCCAGTACACCAGGGGGCCCGGCGCACTCATATAGCAATCAGCCCCAGCATTTT.

Only one count was recorded for this clonotype. A clone one base away is much larger, so this may be a read error. This sequence joins TRBV6-1 and TRBJ1-1; D uncertain. The V end was cut by 6 bases, the J end by 3 bases, with 11 bases between. The CDR3 length is 13 residues. The germline V gene has CDR1 MNHNS and CDR2 SASEGT. The CDR3 loop is CASSSQVDTEAFF. The DNA of the CDR3 is TGTGCCAGCAGCTCACAAGTGGACACTGAAGCTTTCTTT.

This clonotype came up a few times. The rearrangement links TRBV30 to TRBJ1-1; D not resolved. The CDR3 covers 12 residues. V was trimmed by 1 base and J by 1 base, leaving 4 bases between them. Germline V lookup: CDR1 GTSNPN, CDR2 SVGIG (reference sequence). The CDR3 loop is CAWSDRNTEAFF. Written as DNA, the CDR3 is TGTGCCTGGAGTGACAGGAACACTGAAGCTTTCTTT.

This clonotype is labeled medium-sized (0.01 to 0.1%). The genes are TRBV24-1 and TRBJ1-3; D is unclear. Trimming cost V 9 bases and J 5 bases, with 4 bases left between them. Germline V gene data show CDR1 as KGHDR and CDR2 as SFDVKD. The CDR3 is 10 residues long. CDR3: CATPRNTIYF. CDR3 bases: TGTGCCACCCCCCGAAACACCATATATTTT.

V usage is TRBV19 and J usage is TRBJ2-3; 10 positions agree with TRBD2. V dropped 4 bases and J dropped 7; count of bases not matched to a gene: 8. Looked up from germline, CDR1 is LNHDA and CDR2 is SQIVND (reference sequence). The CDR3 length is 15 residues. CDR3 sequence reads: CASSKPAGGSNTQYF. CDR3 sequence (DNA): TGTGCCAGTAGTAAACCAGCGGGGGGGTCGAATACGCAGTATTTT.

This clonotype rates as medium-sized. The chain couples TRBV19 to TRBJ2-7; D is possibly TRBD1 (6 bases). The V gene lost 5 bases and the J gene lost 4 bases, with 12 bases spanning the gap. The CDR3 is made up of 13 amino acids. Germline CDR1 and CDR2: LNHDA and SQIVND (reference sequence). The CDR3 DNA follows: TGTGCCAGTAGTTCCGAAAGGGGGTACGAGCAGTACTTC. This gives the protein CASSSERGYEQYF.